The T cell receptor (beta chain) under discussion was sequenced for a study of OX40 agonist ivuxolimab in advanced cancers. CDR3 length: 15 residues. V lost 7 bases to trimming and J lost 8 bases; unmatched junction nucleotides: 7. Germline CDR1 MNHNY, CDR2 SVGAGI (reference sequence). Patients with autoimmune history or systemic immunosuppression were excluded. This clone appeared once. Libraries were prepared by immunoSEQ multiplex PCR; TCRdb keeps only in-frame clonotypes and omits some of them. Of tens of thousands of clones in the sample, roughly nine tenths were seen once. This sequence originates from an adult with an advanced solid tumor such as melanoma, head and neck, liver or kidney cancer. This chain joins TRBV6-6 and TRBJ2-1; 14 bases align to TRBD2. The sample here was CD4+ or CD8+ T cells sorted from blood, taken in a trial of the OX40 agonist ivuxolimab. CDR3 sequence reads: CASTTGTSGSYEQFF. For the CDR3, the DNA is TGTGCCAGCACTACCGGGACTAGCGGGAGCTATGAGCAGTTCTTC.